The T cell receptor beta chain under discussion was sequenced for a study of shared clonotypes between healthy human individuals (TCRdb year 2020). For the study in its entirety: The cohort included three men and two women between 18 and 49 years of age. Per donor, three plates each were used for CD4 naive and CD4 memory, two for CD8 naive, and one for CD8 memory. To estimate repertoire size and how much clonotype sharing occurs between individuals, the study deeply sequenced the blood TCR repertoires of about five healthy adults. To increase sequencing depth and limit assay-specific biases, different laboratories used diverse techniques to prepare libraries and sequence TCR repertoires. Each donor's leukapheresis produced roughly between roughly 0.85 and 10 billion PBMCs. Beyond this particular receptor, the publication reports: Rarefaction of sorted-subset datasets indicated incomplete sequencing despite the large sequencing depth. Only blood was sampled, and tissue TCR repertoires likely differ from those in blood. Approximately 4.8% of naive CD4, 3.5% of naive CD8, roughly 2.5% of memory CD4, and about 0.4% of memory CD8 clonotypes were shared across several donors. Pairwise subsampling led to the expectation that sequencing depth would affect the degree of clonotype sharing among donors. Larger estimated clonotype richness was generally found for naive subsets than for memory subsets. The genetic and exposure-history diversity represented was limited by the small number of donors. Compared with non-shared clonotypes, clonotypes shared by all four sorted-subset donors had higher generation probabilities.

Donors were healthy HIV-negative adults with no recently reported acute infections or vaccinations. Every donor was a Caucasian adult residing in Nashville, Tennessee, USA. Magnetic negative selection was used to enrich CD4+ T cells, after which naive cells were positively selected on CD45RA and the negative fraction became the memory subset. Blood was collected by leukapheresis, and PBMCs were isolated by Ficoll-Histopaque density gradient centrifugation and then cryopreserved in liquid nitrogen vapor phase. Analytical flow cytometry was used to check the purity and quantity of each magnetically sorted T cell population. From each sorted fraction, genomic DNA was isolated and quantified by UV absorbance on a Nanodrop 2000c. Only one count was recorded for this clone. Its antigen remains unidentified. Base qualities are not provided; no much larger clone lies one nucleotide away. Using the deep immunoSEQ assay, multiplex PCR amplified TCR CDR3 regions from genomic DNA. Extracted genomic DNA from each cell subset was spread evenly across all wells of several immunoSEQ 96-well plates, with each plate serving as a replicate. For sorted subsets, each replicate PCR was loaded with 200 to 250 ng genomic DNA, equivalent to 25,000 to 35,000 T cell genomes. Purified libraries were quantified with a Qubit 3.0 fluorometer, sized on a Bioanalyzer 2100, and re-quantified with the KAPA Library Quantification kit. Each immunoSEQ 96-well plate was sequenced on its own single-read 150-cycle Illumina NextSeq 550 flow cell. Regarding the original processing steps: The immunoSEQ output contained only junctional sequences without quality scores, so filtering could not match that applied to full-length reads. To assign V/J genes and CDR3, sequences were annotated using PyIR, a Python wrapper for IgBLAST v1.9, with IMGT germline references. Reads were removed for weak V/J assignments (E-value above 1e-6), missing CDR3, stop codons, out-of-frame junctions, or ambiguous translated residues. V3J clonotypes were defined as sequences sharing the same inferred V gene, J gene, and CDR3 amino acid sequence. Percentage overlap between repertoires was computed as shared unique clonotypes divided by the size of the smaller repertoire. Richness of each repertoire was evaluated using RTK rarefaction, the Chao1 estimator, and Recon v2.1 estimates of unobserved clonotypes. Generation probabilities were computed with OLGA for all TCRbeta clonotypes obtained by the gDNA method from a handful of donors. TCRdb provides this immuneACCESS table in a form limited to in-frame rearrangements. Some clones are lacking; in checked studies, under half of them reflect an unresolved V gene, and why the rest are absent is not known. The DNA gave D and trimming, while V, J and clone size come from that table. This sample holds just over 2,000,000 clones; 85% to 95% were observed only once. Clones ranked in the top ten supply roughly 0.13% of the sample.

The sequence derives from a man aged 18 to 29 in good health. Sequencing was done on a sample of naive CD4+ T cells sorted from blood. In the paper's terms, the cell subset or site label means: CD45RA+ positively selected.

The CDR3 reads as follows: CAWTPQVAEGYTF. The base sequence is TGTGCCTGGACCCCGCAAGTGGCGGAGGGCTACACCTTC. The chain was built from TRBV30 and TRBJ1-2; the D gene cannot be resolved reliably. The germline V gene (reference sequence) supplies CDR1 GTSNPN and CDR2 SVGIG. V is cut by 4 bases and J by 8 bases, and the space between the germline ends is 17 bases. The CDR3 contains 13 residues, cysteine and phenylalanine counted. The retained sequence is limited to the CDR3, 39 bases, with the frame set at the first base.